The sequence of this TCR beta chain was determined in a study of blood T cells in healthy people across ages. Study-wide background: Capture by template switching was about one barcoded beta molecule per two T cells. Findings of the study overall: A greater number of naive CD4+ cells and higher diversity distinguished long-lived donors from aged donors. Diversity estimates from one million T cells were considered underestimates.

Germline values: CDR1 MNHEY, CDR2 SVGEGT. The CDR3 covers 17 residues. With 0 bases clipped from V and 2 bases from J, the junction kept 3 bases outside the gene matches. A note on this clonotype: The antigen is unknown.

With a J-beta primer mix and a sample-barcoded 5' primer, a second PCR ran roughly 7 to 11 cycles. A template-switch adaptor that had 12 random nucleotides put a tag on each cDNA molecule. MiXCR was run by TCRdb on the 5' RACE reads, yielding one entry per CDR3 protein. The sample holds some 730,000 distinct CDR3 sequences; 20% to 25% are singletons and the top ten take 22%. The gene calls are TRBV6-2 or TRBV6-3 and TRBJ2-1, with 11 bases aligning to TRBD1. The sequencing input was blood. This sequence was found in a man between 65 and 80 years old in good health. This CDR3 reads CASSYSMGQGAYNEQFF. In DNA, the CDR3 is TGTGCCAGCAGTTACTCAATGGGACAGGGGGCCTACAATGAGCAGTTCTTC.